This TCR beta chain emerged from a study of OX40 agonist ivuxolimab in advanced cancers. Study overall: The patients' treatment was ivuxolimab, an agonistic anti-OX40 (CD134) antibody. The study, taken as a whole, reports: Partly responding patients at 0.1-3.0 mg/kg showed some of the smallest clonal expansion.

Sequencing was performed with immunoSEQ multiplex PCR; in TCRdb, only in-frame clones are kept and a portion is missing. The profile shows 65,000 to 90,000 clones, 92% of them singletons. The CDR3 length is 12 residues. Trimming took off 8 bases at V and 4 bases at J, with 9 bases between the two ends. Germline CDR1 is MNHEY and CDR2 is SMNVEV (reference sequence). As to this clone: Its antigen remains unidentified.

Blood specimens came from baseline, cycle 4 day 1, and cycle 7 day 1. This chain connects TRBV27 to TRBJ1-5, with D possibly being TRBD1 (6 bases). This TCR was recovered from an adult with an advanced solid tumor such as melanoma, head and neck, liver or kidney cancer. Sequencing used CD4+ or CD8+ T cells sorted from blood, obtained in a trial of the OX40 agonist ivuxolimab. This chain's CDR3 is CASWQGNQPQHF. The CDR3 DNA is TGTGCCAGCTGGCAGGGGAATCAGCCCCAGCATTTT.